These 28 T cell receptor beta chains originate from one sample sequenced in a study of vaccination effects on CD4 cells after COVID-19. The repertoire was sequenced with immunoSEQ multiplex PCR; TCRdb's copy has only in-frame clones and lacks some. The sample lists 20,000 to 25,000 clones, roughly 80% occurring once. No antigen has been assigned to these receptors. Antigen-specific CD4+ T cell clonotypes were called by their expansion after viral peptide-pool culture in ViraFEST. Culture lasted about nine days before CD4+ T cell isolation. Confirmation by PCR established that the person had SARS-CoV-2 infection between March and December 2020. This specimen consisted of CD4+ T cells from PBMCs cultured with a peptide pool, obtained before COVID-19 vaccination. The receptor source for this set is a human donor who had a prior SARS-CoV-2 infection.

This clone is a singleton in its sample. J is TRBJ1-5 and V is TRBV6-5; no definite D call. Germline CDR1 reads MNHEY; CDR2 reads SVGAGI. The germline V and J ends were trimmed by 8 bases and 3 bases, with 8 bases remaining between them. The CDR3 runs to 12 residues. CDR3 region: CASGVYNQPQHF. The DNA of the CDR3 is TGTGCCAGCGGGGTTTACAATCAGCCCCAGCATTTT.

The chain combines TRBV18 with TRBJ2-5, with 9 positions matching TRBD2. V lost 2 bases to trimming and J lost 3 bases; unmatched junction nucleotides: 7. The CDR3 has 16 amino acids. Germline CDR1 is KGHSH and CDR2 is LQKENI. The CDR3 DNA follows: TGTGCCAGCTCACCATGGAGCGGGGGGCCGAAAGAGACCCAGTACTTC. Translation: CASSPWSGGPKETQYF.

V gene TRBV30 combines with J gene TRBJ2-3; tentatively, D is TRBD1 (6 bases). The CDR3 has 14 residues. Trimming shortened V by 4 bases and J by 6 bases, and 17 bases separated the two germline ends. Germline CDR1 and CDR2: GTSNPN and SVGIG (reference sequence). The DNA for the CDR3 is TGTGCCTGGAAATGGGGCAGGGGCAAGGATACGCAGTATTTT. It is translated as CAWKWGRGKDTQYF.

V and J are TRBV4-2 and TRBJ2-7; 11 nucleotides match TRBD1. The V gene end was trimmed by 4 bases and the J gene end by 3 bases; junction bases not matched to a gene: 5. Germline V CDR1 and CDR2: LGHNA, YNFKEQ. This CDR3 region has 15 residues. Written as DNA, the CDR3 is TGTGCCAGCAGCCCACCGGGACAGGGGGGCTACGAGCAGTACTTC. Encoded protein: CASSPPGQGGYEQYF.

V and J are TRBV5-5 and TRBJ2-7; 8 bases line up with TRBD2. Germline assignment: CDR1 SGHKS and CDR2 YYEKEE (reference sequence). The ends lost 2 bases at V and 5 bases at J; junction bases unmatched: 9. The CDR3 covers 15 residues. DNA of the CDR3: TGTGCCAGCAGCTTACCGGGACTAGTCGAGCACGAGCAGTACTTC. Amino acid sequence: CASSLPGLVEHEQYF.

This clone appeared a few times. The chain recombines TRBV2 with TRBJ1-5; D is possibly TRBD1 (6 bases). The CDR3 covers 13 residues. Germline-derived CDR1 and CDR2 are SNHLY and FYNNEI. Trimming cost V 7 bases and J 8 bases, with 15 bases left between them. This chain's CDR3 is CASKDRSSEPQHF. The CDR3 nucleotides are TGTGCCAGCAAGGACAGATCGTCGGAGCCCCAGCATTTT.

The chain joins TRBV7-2 to TRBJ2-1; TRBD1 might be the D (6 bases). The CDR3 length is 15 residues. V lost 0 bases, J lost 13 bases, and 19 bases lay in between. Germline V gene lookup returns CDR1 SGHTA and CDR2 FQGNSA. The CDR3 here is CASSLAGSGTIDQFF. DNA of the CDR3: TGTGCCAGCAGCTTAGCGGGAAGTGGGACAATCGATCAGTTCTTC. The variable domain in full, completed from reference TRBV7-2 and TRBJ2-1, reads GAGVSQSPSNKVTEKGKDVELRCDPISGHTALYWYRQSLGQGLEFLIYFQGNSAPDKSGLPSDRFSAERTGGSVSTLTIQRTQQEDSAVYLCASSLAGSGTIDQFFGPGTRLTVL.

The chain has TRBV5-4 and TRBJ1-4; the D is unclear. The CDR3 covers 16 residues. V lost 0 bases, J lost 5 bases, and 14 bases lay in between. Germline V gene lookup returns CDR1 SGHNT and CDR2 YYREEE (reference sequence). DNA of the CDR3: TGTGCCAGCAGCTTGGGAGGAGCGAACTCAAATGAAAAACTGTTTTTT. Translation: CASSLGGANSNEKLFF.

The CDR3, as DNA: TGCGCCAGCAGCTTGGCCCCAGGGGGCCGGACTGAAGCTTTCTTT. As protein: CASSLAPGGRTEAFF. The gene calls are TRBV5-1 and TRBJ1-1, with 8 bases that match TRBD1. Germline assignment: CDR1 SGHRS and CDR2 YFSETQ. The CDR3 consists of 15 residues. V trimming: 0 bases; J trimming: 5 bases; junction bases outside the gene matches: 6.

This chain joins TRBV12-5 and TRBJ2-1; 13 nucleotides agree with TRBD2. From germline, CDR1 is LGHNT and CDR2 FRNRAP. CDR3 length: 18 amino acids. The V gene end was trimmed by 5 bases and the J gene end by 0 bases; junction bases not matched to a gene: 7. The CDR3 reads CASGLGTSGASSYNEQFF. The CDR3 DNA follows: TGTGCTAGTGGTCTCGGGACTAGCGGGGCCAGCTCCTACAATGAGCAGTTCTTC.

The chain is built from TRBV5-1 and TRBJ1-1; D not resolved. This CDR3 has 12 residues. V lost 0 bases to trimming and J lost 7 bases, with 7 bases between them. Germline assignment: CDR1 SGHRS and CDR2 YFSETQ. The CDR3 DNA reads as TGCGCCAGCAGCTTGGGGCAGAATGAAGCTTTCTTT. Its protein is CASSLGQNEAFF.

The chain employs TRBV11-2 and TRBJ1-2, with 8 bases matching TRBD1. The junction had 10 bases not matched to a gene; V was cut back by 5 bases and J by 8 bases. From germline, CDR1 is SGHAT and CDR2 FQNNGV. The CDR3 length is 14 residues. CDR3 nucleotide sequence: TGTGCCAGCAGCGCCTTGACAGGGGAAGACGGCTACACCTTC. Its protein is CASSALTGEDGYTF.

The chain employs TRBV6-1 and TRBJ1-2; D gene uncertain. V was trimmed by 1 base and J by 3 bases, leaving 9 bases between them. The germline V gene encodes CDR1 MNHNS and CDR2 SASEGT. The CDR3 spans 14 residues. The CDR3 loop reads CASSEGTSYYGYTF. CDR3 nucleotide sequence: TGTGCCAGCAGTGAAGGGACCTCATACTATGGCTACACCTTC.

The rearrangement links TRBV5-1 to TRBJ2-5; D might be TRBD2 (5 bases). Germline V lookup: CDR1 SGHRS, CDR2 YFSETQ. The CDR3 contains 15 residues. V was pared by 4 bases and J by 5 bases, with 18 bases between. The CDR3 nucleotides read TGCGCCAGCAGCCCGGGTCGAGCGGAATGGGAGACCCAGTACTTC. Translation gives CASSPGRAEWETQYF.

The V gene is TRBV19, the J gene TRBJ1-2; possible D gene TRBD1, 6 bases. The CDR3 loop spans 13 amino acids. With 6 bases removed from V and 5 bases from J, the gap between germline ends came to 13 bases. Germline V gene lookup returns CDR1 LNHDA and CDR2 SQIVND (reference sequence). The CDR3 reads CASRRTEPYGYTF. In nucleotides, the CDR3 is TGTGCCAGTAGGCGGACAGAACCGTATGGCTACACCTTC.

The chain couples TRBV19 to TRBJ2-7; tentative D call: TRBD1 (5 bases). This CDR3 contains 14 residues. The ends were cut back, 8 bases at V and 5 bases at J, with 19 bases in the middle. The germline V gene encodes CDR1 LNHDA and CDR2 SQIVND (reference sequence). Here the CDR3 reads CASRSQGAQDEQYF. The CDR3 DNA follows: TGTGCCAGTCGGAGTCAGGGCGCTCAGGACGAGCAGTACTTC. The full variable domain, rest sourced from reference TRBV19 and TRBJ2-7, is DGGITQSPKYLFRKEGQNVTLSCEQNLNHDAMYWYRQDPGQGLRLIYYSQIVNDFQKGDIAEGYSVSREKKESFPLTVTSAQKNPTAFYLCASRSQGAQDEQYFGPGTRLTVT.

The chain joins TRBV7-2 to TRBJ2-6; D unresolved. CDR3 length: 15 residues. V gave up 8 bases and J gave up 0 bases, with 11 bases separating them. Germline V CDR1 and CDR2: SGHTA, FQGNSA. The CDR3 DNA is TGTGCCAGCGAGACCGATCCCTCTGGGGCCAACGTCCTGACTTTC. It encodes CASETDPSGANVLTF.

The V gene is TRBV15, the J gene TRBJ2-1; 8 nucleotides match TRBD2. The CDR3 runs 17 residues. J was trimmed by 9 bases and V by 5 bases; bases with no gene match: 18. From germline, CDR1 is LNHNV and CDR2 YYDKDF (reference sequence). CDR3 amino acids: CATSSRSWAGGFSEQFF. Written as DNA, the CDR3 is TGTGCCACCAGCTCCCGATCGTGGGCGGGAGGTTTTAGTGAGCAGTTCTTC. Looking up the rest from reference TRBV15 and TRBJ2-1 gives the full variable domain: DAMVIQNPRYQVTQFGKPVTLSCSQTLNHNVMYWYQQKSSQAPKLLFHYYDKDFNNEADTPDNFQSRRPNTSFCFLDIRSPGLGDTAMYLCATSSRSWAGGFSEQFFGPGTRLTVL.

This clone was found a few times. This rearrangement joins TRBV9 to TRBJ1-6; D is unclear. CDR3 length equals 14 residues. V lost 4 bases and J 5 bases, leaving 10 bases between the germline ends. CDR1 and CDR2 (germline): SGDLS, YYNGEE. Here the CDR3 reads CASSSQVDNSPLHF. The CDR3 region has the DNA TGTGCCAGCAGCTCTCAGGTCGATAATTCACCCCTCCACTTT. Together with reference TRBV9 and TRBJ1-6, the CDR3 gives the full variable domain: DSGVTQTPKHLITATGQRVTLRCSPRSGDLSVYWYQQSLDQGLQFLIQYYNGEERAKGNILERFSAQQFPDLHSELNLSSLELGDSALYFCASSSQVDNSPLHFGNGTRLTVT.

The chain employs TRBV2 and TRBJ2-1; D is unclear. V gave up 7 bases and J gave up 0 bases, with 7 bases separating them. This CDR3 spans 13 amino acids. Germline V gene data show CDR1 as SNHLY and CDR2 as FYNNEI. CDR3 nucleotides: TGTGCCAGCATGGGCACCTCCTACAATGAGCAGTTCTTC. Encoded protein: CASMGTSYNEQFF. Looking up the rest from reference TRBV2 and TRBJ2-1 gives the full variable domain: EPEVTQTPSHQVTQMGQEVILRCVPISNHLYFYWYRQILGQKVEFLVSFYNNEISEKSEIFDDQFSVERPDGSNFTLKIRSTKLEDSAMYFCASMGTSYNEQFFGPGTRLTVL.

V usage is TRBV5-6 and J usage is TRBJ2-1; no definite D call. Trimming shortened V by 0 bases and J by 3 bases, and 7 bases separated the two germline ends. The CDR3 is 14 residues long. Looked up from germline, CDR1 is SGHDT and CDR2 is YYEEEE. CDR3 coding DNA: TGTGCCAGCAGCTTGGGCTTCCTCTACAATGAGCAGTTCTTC. Translated, it gives CASSLGFLYNEQFF.

The chain is built from TRBV6-5 and TRBJ2-1; D is perhaps TRBD2 (6 bases). The CDR3 has 14 amino acids. The V end was cut by 7 bases, the J end by 5 bases, with 15 bases between. Germline CDR1 MNHEY, CDR2 SVGAGI. The CDR3 DNA sequence: TGTGCCAGCAACATGGCGGGACGAGACAATGAGCAGTTCTTC. Its translation: CASNMAGRDNEQFF.

The chain carries TRBV5-1 and TRBJ1-1; D possibly corresponds to TRBD1 (5 bases). Germline V gives CDR1 SGHRS, CDR2 YFSETQ. V was shortened by 0 bases and J by 0 bases, with 6 bases between the two germline ends. CDR3 length: 14 residues. The CDR3 sequence: CASSLGQMNTEAFF. DNA of the CDR3: TGCGCCAGCAGCTTGGGACAGATGAACACTGAAGCTTTCTTT.

The CDR3 nucleotides are TGTGCCAGCAGCGGGGGGGTGTCGCGGACGGTTAATGAAAAACTGTTTTTT. This codes for CASSGGVSRTVNEKLFF. V usage is TRBV7-8 and J usage is TRBJ1-4; possibly TRBD1 for D (5 bases). The V end lost 5 bases, the J end lost 4 bases, and 20 bases lay between the germline ends. Germline loops: CDR1 SGHVS, CDR2 FQNEAQ. CDR3 size: 17 residues. Supplemented by reference TRBV7-8 and TRBJ1-4, the full variable domain reads GAGVSQSPRYKVAKRGQDVALRCDPISGHVSLFWYQQALGQGPEFLTYFQNEAQLDKSGLPSDRFFAERPEGSVSTLKIQRTQQEDSAVYLCASSGGVSRTVNEKLFFGSGTQLSVL.

The rearrangement links TRBV4-2 to TRBJ2-1; 16 bases are a match to TRBD2. With 4 bases clipped from V and 6 bases from J, the junction kept 6 bases outside the gene matches. This CDR3 region has 17 residues. Germline assignment: CDR1 LGHNA and CDR2 YNFKEQ. CDR3 amino acids: CASSRLGTSGGANEQFF. CDR3 nucleotides: TGTGCCAGCAGCCGGCTGGGGACTAGCGGGGGGGCCAATGAGCAGTTCTTC.

This clone was counted a single time. CDR3 in amino acids: CASSGRWGTEAFF. The CDR3 nucleotides read TGTGCCAGCAGCGGTCGATGGGGCACTGAAGCTTTCTTT. The chain carries TRBV3-1 (or the pseudogene TRBV3-2) and TRBJ1-1; no clear D gene. The CDR3 is made up of 13 amino acids. V lost 5 bases, J lost 4 bases, and 11 bases lay in between. Germline V gene data show CDR1 as LGHDT and CDR2 as YNNKEL (reference sequence).

V and J are TRBV27 and TRBJ2-2, with D possibly TRBD2 on 6 matching bases. The CDR3 has 17 residues. Germline V gene data show CDR1 as MNHEY and CDR2 as SMNVEV (reference sequence). V dropped 5 bases and J dropped 6 bases, with 22 bases sitting between them. CDR3 nucleotides: TGTGCCAGCAGTCTTAACCCCTTTCTGGGACTCTCCGGGGAGCTGTTTTTT. This gives the protein CASSLNPFLGLSGELFF.

The J gene is TRBJ2-5, the V gene TRBV9, with a possible D match to TRBD1 (6 bases). V was clipped by 4 bases and J by 5 bases, with 12 bases between them. The CDR3 loop spans 13 amino acids. Germline-derived CDR1 and CDR2 are SGDLS and YYNGEE. The CDR3 loop is CASSSRQAETQYF. The DNA of the CDR3 is TGTGCCAGCAGCTCCCGACAGGCCGAGACCCAGTACTTC.